The 18 T cell receptor beta chains presented below share a single source sample, sequenced in a study of regulatory T cells in long-lasting Graves disease. Time point defined: persistent/refractory GD, antithyroid drugs over 5 years with positive TRAb. TCR sequences were obtained from RNA taken from PBMCs. Relying on iRepertoire HTBI primers and Arm-PCR of CDR3 regions, the team built TCR beta libraries. Each CDR3 protein gets one entry after TCRdb re-called the multiplex PCR reads with MiXCR. Found here are 500,000 to 800,000 distinct CDR3 sequences, approximately 29% of them singletons; the top ten hold roughly 46%. This material consisted of peripheral blood mononuclear cells (PBMCs), taken when the disease was refractory, from a patient treated with antithyroid drugs. The receptors derive from a female donor with Graves disease.

For this clonotype: This may come from a read error, since a much larger clone is one base off. The chain employs TRBV12-3 or TRBV12-4 and TRBJ1-1; 7 bases map to TRBD1. The CDR3 consists of 14 residues. Here the CDR3 DNA reads TGTGCCGGCAGTTTAGAACAGGGGATCACTGAAGCTTTCTTT. It yields the protein CAGSLEQGITEAFF.

The chain carries TRBV7-2 and TRBJ1-5; 7 nucleotides align to TRBD1. CDR1 is SGHTA, CDR2 FQGNSA, per germline. This CDR3 comprises 15 residues. With V trimmed by 7 bases and J by 2 bases, 8 bases remained unmatched. This CDR3 is CASTDRVGRNQPQHF. The CDR3 nucleotides are TGTGCCAGCACCGACAGGGTGGGTCGCAATCAGCCCCAGCATTTT.

The genes are TRBV10-3 and TRBJ2-7, with 9 bases identical to TRBD2. The V gene end was trimmed by 0 bases and the J gene end by 3 bases; junction bases not matched to a gene: 3. Germline assignment: CDR1 ENHRY and CDR2 SYGVKD. CDR3 length equals 15 residues. The CDR3: CAISESRGGDYEQYF. The CDR3 nucleotides read TGTGCCATCAGTGAGTCCCGCGGGGGGGACTACGAGCAGTACTTC.

In this sample, this clonotype turned up many times. V is TRBV27 and J is TRBJ2-7, with 8 nucleotides matching TRBD1. Trimming took 4 bases from V and 6 from J; bases not matched to a gene: 8. The CDR3 has 14 residues. The germline gives CDR1 MNHEY, CDR2 SMNVEV (reference sequence). CDR3 DNA sequence: TGTGCCAGCAGTTCGACAGGGGTCCGAGGCGAGCAGTACTTC. Translation gives CASSSTGVRGEQYF.

In this sample, this clonotype turned up a few times. The chain has TRBV28 and TRBJ1-1; TRBD1 matches 9 bases. V was pared by 6 bases and J by 1 base, with 9 bases of the junction left unmatched. This CDR3 contains 16 residues. The germline gives CDR1 MDHEN, CDR2 SYDVKM. Here the CDR3 reads CASRPTLGQGNTEAFF. CDR3 DNA: TGTGCCAGCAGGCCTACCCTGGGACAGGGGAACACTGAAGCTTTCTTT. The complete variable domain, with remaining parts taken from reference TRBV28 and TRBJ1-1, reads DVKVTQSSRYLVKRTGEKVFLECVQDMDHENMFWYRQDPGLGLRLIYFSYDVKMKEKGDIPEGYSVSREKKERFSLILESASTNQTSMYLCASRPTLGQGNTEAFFGQGTRLTVV.

This clonotype was picked up many times. One junction end disagrees with the germline gene, perhaps due to a read error. The gene calls are TRBV28 and TRBJ1-1; D possibly corresponds to TRBD1 (6 bases). The CDR3 is 15 residues long. The germline CDR1 and CDR2 sequences are MDHEN and SYDVKM. The CDR3 sequence is CVSSNIYTGFTEAFF. CDR3 nucleotide sequence: TGTGTCAGCAGCAACATATACACAGGGTTCACTGAAGCTTTCTTT.

The chain couples TRBV30 to TRBJ1-5; the D gene is possibly TRBD1 (6 bases). V lost 7 bases, J lost 4 bases, and 20 bases lay in between. This CDR3 is built from 15 residues. Germline-derived CDR1 and CDR2 are GTSNPN and SVGIG (reference sequence). CDR3 in amino acids: CAYTITRGANQPQHF. Here the CDR3 DNA reads TGTGCCTACACCATAACCCGGGGGGCGAATCAGCCCCAGCATTTT.

The chain carries TRBV29-1 and TRBJ2-7; D possibly corresponds to TRBD2 (5 bases). Trimming took 1 base from V and 2 from J, leaving 12 bases between them. CDR3 size: 14 residues. In germline, CDR1 is SQVTM, CDR2 ANQGSEA. The CDR3 bases are TGCAGCGTTGAAGTCCTGTCGGGGACCTACGAGCAGTACTTC. The encoded protein is CSVEVLSGTYEQYF.

This clonotype was counted at least ten times. The chain carries TRBV28 and TRBJ1-1, with 7 bases identical to TRBD1. After removal of 5 bases from V and 3 bases from J, the junction contained 6 bases not matched to a gene. There are 14 residues in the CDR3. Germline values: CDR1 MDHEN, CDR2 SYDVKM. The CDR3 loop reads CASSPTGTDTEAFF. CDR3 in DNA: TGTGCCAGCAGTCCGACAGGGACCGACACTGAAGCTTTCTTT.

This clonotype was picked up many times. The rearrangement uses TRBV11-2 and TRBJ2-5; TRBD2 aligns across 14 bases. Germline CDR1 SGHAT, CDR2 FQNNGV. V lost 5 bases, J lost 4 bases, and 3 bases stayed unmatched. This CDR3 contains 15 residues. DNA for the CDR3: TGTGCCAGCAGCATCGGGACTAGCGGGAGAGAGACCCAGTACTTC. Translated, it gives CASSIGTSGRETQYF.

There are a few counts of this clonotype. This chain uses TRBV24-1 with TRBJ1-1; D is uncertain. The CDR3 is 10 amino acids. V lost 8 bases, J lost 11 bases, and 11 bases lay in between. Germline V CDR1 and CDR2: KGHDR, SFDVKD. The CDR3 loop reads CATKVVWAFF. The CDR3 DNA sequence: TGTGCCACCAAAGTGGTGTGGGCTTTCTTT.

This clonotype occurred a few times. The V gene is TRBV25-1, the J gene TRBJ1-5; no reliable D call. The germline gives CDR1 MGHDK, CDR2 SYGVNS. CDR3 size: 15 residues. With 5 bases removed from V and 6 bases from J, the gap between germline ends came to 17 bases. Here the CDR3 reads CASSSSGGMGQPQHF. The CDR3 coding sequence is TGTGCCAGCAGTTCGAGCGGCGGGATGGGTCAGCCCCAGCATTTT.

On this clonotype: A far larger clone is one base from this, pointing to a likely read error. The chain has TRBV11-1 and TRBJ1-4, with D maybe TRBD1 (5 bases). Germline lookup yields CDR1 SGHAT and CDR2 FQDESV (reference sequence). The CDR3 has 15 residues. The CDR3 reads CASKRGASTNEKLVF. The CDR3 DNA reads TGTGCCAGCAAGCGGGGCGCCTCAACTAATGAAAAACTGGTTTTT. Supplemented by reference TRBV11-1 and TRBJ1-4, the full variable domain reads EAEVAQSPRYKITEKSQAVAFWCDPISGHATLYWYRQILGQGPELLVQFQDESVVDDSQLPKDRFSAERLKGVDSTLKIQPAELGDSAMYLCASKRGASTNEKLVFGSGTQLSVL.

CDR3 nucleotides: TGTGCCAGCAGTGGCGTGGGGGGCCATCAGCCCCAGCATTTT. Translating gives CASSGVGGHQPQHF. The chain uses TRBV6-1 and TRBJ1-5, with D perhaps matching TRBD1 (6 bases). This CDR3 comprises 14 residues. The germline CDR1 and CDR2 sequences are MNHNS and SASEGT. The V and J ends lost 4 bases and 5 bases respectively, with 12 bases between them.

As DNA, the CDR3 is TGTGCTAGTGGACAAGACAGGATGAATCAGCCCCAGCATTTT. Protein sequence: CASGQDRMNQPQHF. The genes are TRBV12-5 and TRBJ1-5; tentatively, D is TRBD1 (6 bases). The CDR3 spans 14 residues. Germline-derived CDR1 and CDR2 are LGHNT and FRNRAP. The ends were cut back, 6 bases at V and 4 bases at J, with 13 bases in the middle. Using reference TRBV12-5 and TRBJ1-5 for the parts outside the CDR3, the full variable domain is DARVTQTPRHKVTEMGQEVTMRCQPILGHNTVFWYRQTMMQGLELLAYFRNRAPLDDSGMPKDRFSAEMPDATLATLKIQPSEPRDSAVYFCASGQDRMNQPQHFGDGTRLSIL.

This chain connects TRBV12-3 or TRBV12-4 to TRBJ2-3; D could derive from TRBD1 or TRBD2 (6 bases each). The CDR3 sequence is 14 residues long. V lost 5 bases, J lost 3 bases, and 12 bases lay in between. The CDR3 nucleotides read TGTGCCAGCAGTCTAAGGGGGAGGACAGATACGCAGTATTTT. It yields the protein CASSLRGRTDTQYF.

The chain links TRBV6-1 to TRBJ1-5, with 8 bases lining up with TRBD1. The CDR3 runs 17 residues. CDR1 and CDR2 from the germline V gene are MNHNS and SASEGT. With 2 bases clipped from V and 1 base from J, the junction kept 7 bases outside the gene matches. Here the CDR3 reads CASSERGQGASNQPQHF. CDR3 DNA sequence: TGTGCCAGCAGTGAACGGGGGCAGGGGGCCAGCAATCAGCCCCAGCATTTT.

The gene calls are TRBV2 and TRBJ2-7; unclear D gene. The germline gives CDR1 SNHLY, CDR2 FYNNEI. Trimming took 7 bases from V and 1 from J, leaving 17 bases between them. The CDR3 covers 15 residues. This CDR3 is CASTRTQGASYEQYF. The DNA of the CDR3 is TGTGCCAGCACCCGAACACAAGGCGCTTCCTACGAGCAGTACTTC.